The rows below give T cell receptor beta chains drawn from one sample of a study of T cell repertoires in cytomegalovirus infection. TCRdb independently ran MiXCR on the reads; one entry per CDR3 protein. In the table there are under 300,000 distinct CDR3 sequences, about 20% of which are singletons. Which antigens these TCRs recognize remains unknown. The source material was cultured PBMCs, sampled from culture after CMV antigen stimulation. The receptors derive from a human donor in good health (CMV status not recorded). Some clones in this sample may be carry-over from other donors' samples. The CDR3 runs from the conserved cysteine through the conserved F or W. A D gene is named only where the DNA matches it firmly. Size is stated for part of the rows, as once, few or many counts, or as a class when the clone is expanded.

V gene	D gene	J gene	clone size	CDR3 length	CDR3 DNA	CDR3 protein
TRBV28	TRBD2	TRBJ2-7	many	15	TGTGCCAGTGTGGCTAGCGGGCTTAGCTCCTACGAGCAGTACTTC	CASVASGLSSYEQYF
TRBV6-2/TRBV6-3	-	TRBJ1-1	-	14	TGTGCCAGCAACAGGGCGGGAGAGAACACTGAAGCTTTCTTT	CASNRAGENTEAFF
TRBV4-1	-	TRBJ1-2	-	16	TGCGCCAGCAGCCAAGATTCTACAGGCAGCCTCTATGGCTACACCTTC	CASSQDSTGSLYGYTF
TRBV12-3/TRBV12-4	TRBD1	TRBJ1-1	few	15	TGTGCCAGCAGTTTAGGAACAGGGGGCGACACTGAAGCTTTCTTT	CASSLGTGGDTEAFF
TRBV19	-	TRBJ1-2	-	15	TGTGCCAGTAGTATAATCCAGGGGAGAAGGAGTGGCTACACCTTC	CASSIIQGRRSGYTF
TRBV20-1	-	TRBJ2-1	-	19	TGCGGTGCTAGAGATGCTGGGCTTATTGGGACACCAACCTACAATGAGCAGTTCTTC	CGARDAGLIGTPTYNEQFF
TRBV19	TRBD2	TRBJ2-1	few	15	TGTGCCAGTAGTCGAGCTAGCGGGATATACAATGAGCAGTTCTTC	CASSRASGIYNEQFF
TRBV7-2	-	TRBJ2-6	many	15	TGTGCCAGCAGCTTAGGCGGGGCTGGGGCCAACGTCCTGACTTTC	CASSLGGAGANVLTF
TRBV6-1	TRBD2	TRBJ2-5	few	15	TGTGCCAGCACCCCCGAACCAGGTGGGGGGGGGACCCAGTACTTC	CASTPEPGGGGTQYF
TRBV7-8	TRBD2	TRBJ2-1	many	15	TGTGCCAGCAGCGCCCGGGACTACTCCTACAATGAGCAGTTCTTC	CASSARDYSYNEQFF
TRBV5-4	-	TRBJ1-2	few	15	TGTGCCAGCACGTATCGGCAGGGTTCTAACTATGGCTACACCTTC	CASTYRQGSNYGYTF
TRBV7-6	-	TRBJ2-1	many	13	TGTGCCAGCAGCTCATATTCACCCAATGAGCAGTTCTTC	CASSSYSPNEQFF
TRBV19	TRBD1	TRBJ1-2	few	15	TGTGCCAGTAGGCCAACGACAGGGGACGGCTATGGCTACACCTTC	CASRPTTGDGYGYTF
TRBV18	TRBD2	TRBJ2-2	-	21	TGTGCCAGCACCTACGATCCGGGACTAGCGCATTCCGGGGCGAACACCGGGGAGCTGTTTTTT	CASTYDPGLAHSGANTGELFF
TRBV12-3/TRBV12-4	-	TRBJ1-5	-	14	TGTGCCAGCATTGACTCTAGCCCCCATCAGCCCCAGCATTTT	CASIDSSPHQPQHF
TRBV5-1	-	TRBJ1-4	few	15	TGCGCCAGCAGCTTGGCCCCCGGGGCCGATGAAAAACTGTTTTTT	CASSLAPGADEKLFF
TRBV6-5	-	TRBJ2-7	-	14	TGTGCCAGCAGCCCACAGGGCACCTCCGTAGTAGAGTACTTC	CASSPQGTSVVEYF
TRBV7-2	-	TRBJ2-2	few	14	TGTGCCAGCAGCTTAGCAGGGTATAGCGGGGAGCTGTTTTTT	CASSLAGYSGELFF
TRBV12-3/TRBV12-4	TRBD2	TRBJ2-1	-	16	TGTGCCAGCAGTTTACCTCCGGGACTAGCGGACAATGAGCAGTTCTTC	CASSLPPGLADNEQFF
TRBV4-1	-	TRBJ1-1	many	15	TGCGCCAGCAGCCAAGGAGGGATTTTCCGGGAAGAAGCTTTCTTT	CASSQGGIFREEAFF